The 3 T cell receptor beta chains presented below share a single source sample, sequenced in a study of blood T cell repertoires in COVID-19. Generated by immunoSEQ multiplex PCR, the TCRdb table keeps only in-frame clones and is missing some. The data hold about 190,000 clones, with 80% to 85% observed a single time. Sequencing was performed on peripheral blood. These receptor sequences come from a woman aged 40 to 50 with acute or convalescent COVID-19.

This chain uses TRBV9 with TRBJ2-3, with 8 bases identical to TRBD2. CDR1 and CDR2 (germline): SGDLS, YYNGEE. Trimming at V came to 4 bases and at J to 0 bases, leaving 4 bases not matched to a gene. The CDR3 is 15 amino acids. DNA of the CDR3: TGTGCCAGCAGCTCCACGGGGGGGAGCACAGATACGCAGTATTTT. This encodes CASSSTGGSTDTQYF.

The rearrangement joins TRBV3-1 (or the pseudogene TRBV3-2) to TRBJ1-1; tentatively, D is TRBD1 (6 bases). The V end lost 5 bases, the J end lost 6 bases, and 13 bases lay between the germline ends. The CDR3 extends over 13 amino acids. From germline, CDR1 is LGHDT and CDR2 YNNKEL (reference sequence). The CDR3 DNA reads TGTGCCAGCAGCGTACAGGGACGGGCTGAAGCTTTCTTT. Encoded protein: CASSVQGRAEAFF.

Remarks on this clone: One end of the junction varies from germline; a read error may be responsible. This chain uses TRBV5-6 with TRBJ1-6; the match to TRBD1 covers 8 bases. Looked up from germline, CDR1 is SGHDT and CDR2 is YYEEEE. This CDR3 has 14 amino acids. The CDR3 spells CASGLDRDNSPLHF. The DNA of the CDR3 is TGTGCCAGCGGCTTGGACAGGGACAATTCACCCCTCCACTTT.